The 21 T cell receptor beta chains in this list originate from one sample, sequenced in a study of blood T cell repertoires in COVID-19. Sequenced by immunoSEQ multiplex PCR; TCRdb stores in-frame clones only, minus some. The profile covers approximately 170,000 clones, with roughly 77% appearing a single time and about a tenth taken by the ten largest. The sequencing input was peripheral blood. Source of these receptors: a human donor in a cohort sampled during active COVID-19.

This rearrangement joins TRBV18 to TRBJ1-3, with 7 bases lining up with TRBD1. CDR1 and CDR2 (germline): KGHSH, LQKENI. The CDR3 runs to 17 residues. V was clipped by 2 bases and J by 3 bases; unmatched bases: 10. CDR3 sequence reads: CASSPAGGTLIGNTIYF. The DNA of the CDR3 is TGTGCCAGCTCACCAGCAGGGGGAACTTTGATTGGAAACACCATATATTTT.

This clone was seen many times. The CDR3 here is CASSFSTGSSRPNYGYTF. The DNA of the CDR3 is TGTGCCAGCAGCTTTAGTACAGGTTCATCCCGGCCTAACTATGGCTACACCTTC. V gene TRBV5-6 combines with J gene TRBJ1-2, with D perhaps matching TRBD1 (5 bases). CDR3 length: 18 amino acids. V dropped 2 bases and J dropped 0 bases, with 20 bases sitting between them. Germline-derived CDR1 and CDR2 are SGHDT and YYEEEE.

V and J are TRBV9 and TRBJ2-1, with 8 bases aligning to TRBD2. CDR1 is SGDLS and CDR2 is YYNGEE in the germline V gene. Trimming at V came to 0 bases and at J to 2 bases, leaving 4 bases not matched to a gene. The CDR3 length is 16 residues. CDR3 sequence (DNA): TGTGCCAGCAGCGTAGCTACCGGGGGGGCCTACAATGAGCAGTTCTTC. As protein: CASSVATGGAYNEQFF.

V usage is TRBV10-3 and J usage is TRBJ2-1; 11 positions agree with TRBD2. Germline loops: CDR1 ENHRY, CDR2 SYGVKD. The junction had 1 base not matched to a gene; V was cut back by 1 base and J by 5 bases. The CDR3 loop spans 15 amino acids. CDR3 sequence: CAISEFSGRDNEQFF. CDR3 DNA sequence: TGTGCCATCAGTGAGTTTAGCGGGAGGGACAATGAGCAGTTCTTC.

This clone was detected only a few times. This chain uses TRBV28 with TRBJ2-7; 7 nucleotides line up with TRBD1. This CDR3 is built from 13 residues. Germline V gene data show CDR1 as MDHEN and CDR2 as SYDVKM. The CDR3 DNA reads TGTGCAACTAACCAGGGGGATATCAACGAGCAGTACTTC. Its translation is CATNQGDINEQYF. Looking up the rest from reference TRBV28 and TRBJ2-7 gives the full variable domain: DVKVTQSSRYLVKRTGEKVFLECVQDMDHENMFWYRQDPGLGLRLIYFSYDVKMKEKGDIPEGYSVSREKKERFSLILESASTNQTSMYLCATNQGDINEQYFGPGTRLTVT.

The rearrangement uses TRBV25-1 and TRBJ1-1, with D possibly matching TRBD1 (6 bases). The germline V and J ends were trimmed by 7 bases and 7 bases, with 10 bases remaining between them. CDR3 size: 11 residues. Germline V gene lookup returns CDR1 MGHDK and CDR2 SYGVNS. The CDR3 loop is CASKRDIEAFF. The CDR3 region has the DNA TGTGCCAGCAAAAGGGACATTGAAGCTTTCTTT.

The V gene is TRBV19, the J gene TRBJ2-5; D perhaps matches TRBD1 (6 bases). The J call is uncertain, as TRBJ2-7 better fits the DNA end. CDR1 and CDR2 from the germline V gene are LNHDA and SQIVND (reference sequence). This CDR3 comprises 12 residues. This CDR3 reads CASSFQGYEQYF. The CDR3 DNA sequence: TGTGCCAGTAGCTTTCAGGGGTACGAGCAGTACTTC.

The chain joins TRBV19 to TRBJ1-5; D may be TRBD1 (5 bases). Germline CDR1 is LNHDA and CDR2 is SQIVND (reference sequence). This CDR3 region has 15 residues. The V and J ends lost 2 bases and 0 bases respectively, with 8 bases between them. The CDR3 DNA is TGTGCCAGTAGTATAACGGGGGTTAGCAATCAGCCCCAGCATTTT. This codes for CASSITGVSNQPQHF.

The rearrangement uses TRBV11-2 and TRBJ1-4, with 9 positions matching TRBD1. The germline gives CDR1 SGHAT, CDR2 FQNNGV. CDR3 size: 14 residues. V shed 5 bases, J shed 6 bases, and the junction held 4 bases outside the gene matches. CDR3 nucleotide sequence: TGTGCCAGCAGCCCGACAGGGGGGGATGAAAAACTGTTTTTT. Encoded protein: CASSPTGGDEKLFF.

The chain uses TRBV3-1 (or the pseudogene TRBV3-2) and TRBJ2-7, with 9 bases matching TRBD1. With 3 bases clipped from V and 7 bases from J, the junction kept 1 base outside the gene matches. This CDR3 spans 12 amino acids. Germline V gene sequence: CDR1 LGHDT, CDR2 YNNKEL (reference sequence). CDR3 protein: CASSHGQGEQYF. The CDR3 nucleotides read TGTGCCAGCAGCCATGGACAGGGGGAGCAGTACTTC.

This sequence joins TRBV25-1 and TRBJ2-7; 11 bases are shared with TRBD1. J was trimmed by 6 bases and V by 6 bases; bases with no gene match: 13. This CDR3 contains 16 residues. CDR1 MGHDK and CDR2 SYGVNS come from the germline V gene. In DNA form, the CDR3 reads TGTGCCAGCAGGGGATCTGGACAGGGGGCGCAAGGCGAGCAGTACTTC. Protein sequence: CASRGSGQGAQGEQYF.

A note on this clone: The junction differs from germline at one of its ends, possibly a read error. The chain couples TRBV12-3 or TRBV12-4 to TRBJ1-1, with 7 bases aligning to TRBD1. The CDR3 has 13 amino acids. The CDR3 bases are TGTGCCAGCCGTTTAAGGGGGCGAGGTGAAGCTTTCTTT. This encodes CASRLRGRGEAFF.

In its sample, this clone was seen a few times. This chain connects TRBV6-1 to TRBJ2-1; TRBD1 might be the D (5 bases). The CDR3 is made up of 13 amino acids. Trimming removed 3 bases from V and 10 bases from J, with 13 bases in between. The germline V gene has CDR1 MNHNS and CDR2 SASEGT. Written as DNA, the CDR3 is TGTGCCAGCAGTGACCAATTAAAGGGGGAGCAGTTCTTC. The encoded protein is CASSDQLKGEQFF.

CDR3 amino acids: CASSLLGTAENNEQFF. In DNA form, the CDR3 reads TGTGCCAGCTCTCTCTTGGGGACAGCGGAGAACAATGAGCAGTTCTTC. J is TRBJ2-1 and V is TRBV18; TRBD1 matches 7 bases. V shed 6 bases and J 5 bases; nucleotides not matched to a gene: 13. The CDR3 extends over 16 amino acids. Germline assignment: CDR1 KGHSH and CDR2 LQKENI.

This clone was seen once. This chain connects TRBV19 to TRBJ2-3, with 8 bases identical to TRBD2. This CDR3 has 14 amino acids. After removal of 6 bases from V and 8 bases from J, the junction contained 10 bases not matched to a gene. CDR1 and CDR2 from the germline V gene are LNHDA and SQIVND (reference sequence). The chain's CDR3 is CASSYGLAEGTQYF. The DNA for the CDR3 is TGTGCCAGTAGCTACGGACTAGCCGAGGGTACGCAGTATTTT.

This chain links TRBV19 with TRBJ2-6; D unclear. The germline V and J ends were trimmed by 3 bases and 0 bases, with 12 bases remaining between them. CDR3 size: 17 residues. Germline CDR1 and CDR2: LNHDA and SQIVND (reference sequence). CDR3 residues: CASSIWAGSSGANVLTF. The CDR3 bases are TGTGCCAGTAGTATTTGGGCAGGAAGCTCTGGGGCCAACGTCCTGACTTTC.

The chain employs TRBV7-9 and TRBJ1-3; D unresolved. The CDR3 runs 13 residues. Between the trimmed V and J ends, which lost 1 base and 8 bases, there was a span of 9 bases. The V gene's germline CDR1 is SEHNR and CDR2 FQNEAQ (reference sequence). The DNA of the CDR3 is TGTGCCAGCAGCTTAGAAGCGGGTCACACCATATATTTT. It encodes CASSLEAGHTIYF.

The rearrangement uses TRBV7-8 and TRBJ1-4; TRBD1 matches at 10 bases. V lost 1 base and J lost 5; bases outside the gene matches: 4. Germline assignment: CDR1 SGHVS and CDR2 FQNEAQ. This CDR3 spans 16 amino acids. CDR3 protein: CASSLELGQGNEKLFF. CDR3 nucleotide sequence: TGTGCCAGCAGCTTAGAGTTGGGACAGGGGAATGAAAAACTGTTTTTT.

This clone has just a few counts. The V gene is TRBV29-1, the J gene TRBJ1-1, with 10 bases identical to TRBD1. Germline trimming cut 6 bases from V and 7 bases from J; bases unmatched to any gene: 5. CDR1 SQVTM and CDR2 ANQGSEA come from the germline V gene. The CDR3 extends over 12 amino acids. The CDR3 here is CSVQGTGDEAFF. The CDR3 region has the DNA TGCAGCGTCCAGGGGACAGGGGATGAAGCTTTCTTT.

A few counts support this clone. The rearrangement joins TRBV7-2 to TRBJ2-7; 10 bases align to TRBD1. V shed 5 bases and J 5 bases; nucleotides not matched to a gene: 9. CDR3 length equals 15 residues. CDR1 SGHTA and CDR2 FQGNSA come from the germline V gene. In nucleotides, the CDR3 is TGTGCCAGCAGCGCATGGGGGACAGGGGTCCACGAGCAGTACTTC. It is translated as CASSAWGTGVHEQYF.

The CDR3 sequence: CASSLGGTGPNNEQFF. In nucleotides, the CDR3 is TGCGCCAGCAGCTTGGGCGGGACAGGACCGAACAATGAGCAGTTCTTC. The chain couples TRBV5-1 to TRBJ2-1, with 8 bases fitting TRBD1. Germline trimming cut 0 bases from V and 5 bases from J; bases unmatched to any gene: 7. This CDR3 region has 16 residues. From germline, CDR1 is SGHRS and CDR2 YFSETQ. The full variable domain, in which reference TRBV5-1 and TRBJ2-1 provide the parts outside the CDR3, is KAGVTQTPRYLIKTRGQQVTLSCSPISGHRSVSWYQQTPGQGLQFLFEYFSETQRNKGNFPGRFSGRQFSNSRSEMNVSTLELGDSALYLCASSLGGTGPNNEQFFGPGTRLTVL.